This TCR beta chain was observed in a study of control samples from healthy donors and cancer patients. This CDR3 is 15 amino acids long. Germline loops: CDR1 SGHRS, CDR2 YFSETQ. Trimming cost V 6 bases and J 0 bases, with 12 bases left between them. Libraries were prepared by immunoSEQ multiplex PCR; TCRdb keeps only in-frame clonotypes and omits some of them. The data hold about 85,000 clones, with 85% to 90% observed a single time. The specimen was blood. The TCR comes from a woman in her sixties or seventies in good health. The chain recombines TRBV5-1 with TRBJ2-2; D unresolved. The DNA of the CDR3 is TGCGCCAGCAACCCCTCCCAGTCGAACACCGGGGAGCTGTTTTTT. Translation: CASNPSQSNTGELFF.